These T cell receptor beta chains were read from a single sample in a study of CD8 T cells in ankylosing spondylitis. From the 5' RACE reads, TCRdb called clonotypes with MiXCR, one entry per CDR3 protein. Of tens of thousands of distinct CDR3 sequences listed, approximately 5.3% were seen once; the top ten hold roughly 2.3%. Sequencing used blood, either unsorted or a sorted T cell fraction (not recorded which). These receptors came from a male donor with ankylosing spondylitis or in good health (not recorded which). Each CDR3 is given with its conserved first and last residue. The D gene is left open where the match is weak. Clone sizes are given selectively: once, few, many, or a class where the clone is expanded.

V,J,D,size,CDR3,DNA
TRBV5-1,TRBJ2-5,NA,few,CASSLVGAQETQYF,TGCGCCAGCAGTCTGGTCGGGGCACAAGAGACCCAGTACTTC
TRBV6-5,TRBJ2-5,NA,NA,CASSYGGDRETQYF,TGTGCCAGCAGTTATGGTGGGGACCGGGAGACCCAGTACTTC
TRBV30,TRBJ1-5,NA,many,CAWSVTGNNQPQHF,TGTGCCTGGAGTGTAACAGGGAACAATCAGCCCCAGCATTTT
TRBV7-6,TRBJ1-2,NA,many,CASSLFGGRGYTF,TGTGCCAGCAGCTTATTTGGGGGCCGGGGCTACACCTTC
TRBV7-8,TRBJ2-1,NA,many,CASSLTLGGAYNEQFF,TGTGCCAGCAGCTTAACTTTAGGGGGGGCCTACAATGAGCAGTTCTTC
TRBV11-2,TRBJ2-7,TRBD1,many,CASSFDRGTTYEQYF,TGTGCCAGCAGCTTCGACAGGGGGACTACCTACGAGCAGTACTTC
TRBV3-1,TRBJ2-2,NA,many,CASSPTTATGELFF,TGTGCCAGCAGCCCTACTACAGCCACCGGGGAGCTGTTTTTT
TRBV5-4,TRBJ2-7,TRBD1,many,CASSVAGGMDEQYF,TGTGCCAGCAGCGTGGCAGGGGGCATGGACGAGCAGTACTTC
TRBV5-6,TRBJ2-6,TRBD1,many,CASSSLGQAAGANVLTF,TGTGCCAGCAGCTCATTGGGACAGGCTGCTGGGGCCAACGTCCTGACTTTC
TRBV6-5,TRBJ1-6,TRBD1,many,CASSYRGPNSPLHF,TGTGCCAGCAGTTACAGGGGGCCTAATTCACCCCTCCACTTT
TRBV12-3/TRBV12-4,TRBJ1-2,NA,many,CASSGDTSRRGYTF,TGTGCCAGCAGCGGGGACACGTCTAGGAGGGGCTACACCTTC